Below, 28 T cell receptor beta chains from the same sample are listed, as sequenced in a study of tumor-infiltrating lymphocytes in primary liver carcinoma. Co-extraction of both nucleic acids (RNA and DNA) used about 20-33 mg of unsorted bulk tissue. The researchers produced TCR beta cDNA from 500 to 550 ng total RNA with a constant-region primer. Modified slightly, ARM-PCR produced TCR beta libraries over three nested multiplex PCR rounds. The first two PCR rounds used TRBV1-TRBV30 forward primers with a C-beta reverse primer, around 10 cycles each. One entry per CDR3 protein, called by TCRdb with MiXCR from the multiplex PCR reads. Of some 120,000 distinct CDR3 sequences listed, 50% to 70% are singletons. The material sequenced was liver tumor tissue from sampling region 1. Described subset: tumor region T1, superior pole. All receptors come from an older woman with primary liver carcinoma and hepatitis B virus infection.

V is TRBV12-3 or TRBV12-4 and J is TRBJ2-1; no reliable D call. Deletions cut 11 bases from V and 9 bases from J, with 20 bases between. The length of the CDR3 is 13 residues. The CDR3 loop is CAGRPGQKTEQFF. The CDR3 DNA sequence: TGTGCCGGCCGTCCCGGGCAAAAGACTGAGCAGTTCTTC.

Concerning this clonotype itself: A read error may produce the germline difference seen at one junction end. V and J are TRBV14 and TRBJ2-5; D call uncertain. CDR3 length equals 16 residues. The germline V gene has CDR1 SGHDN and CDR2 FVKESK. CDR3 coding DNA: TGTACCAGCAGCCAACTTAGGTTAGGCTTTGGAGAGACCCAGTACTTC. Protein product: CTSSQLRLGFGETQYF.

Comments on this clonotype: At one of its ends the junction is not consistent with the germline gene, which may arise from a read error. The J gene is TRBJ2-5, the V gene TRBV5-1; 14 bases align to TRBD2. In germline, CDR1 is SGHRS, CDR2 YFSETQ. The CDR3 sequence is 18 residues long. The CDR3 sequence: CVSSLEGTSGSGQETQYF. The CDR3, as DNA: TGCGTCAGCAGCTTGGAGGGGACTAGCGGGAGCGGGCAAGAGACCCAGTACTTC.

In regard to this clonotype: A read error may explain this, as a much larger clone is one base away. The chain employs TRBV5-5 and TRBJ2-3; the D call may be TRBD1 or TRBD2 (5 bases each). Per the germline V gene, CDR1 is SGHKS and CDR2 is YYEKEE (reference sequence). The CDR3 has 14 residues. Here the CDR3 DNA reads TGTGCCAGCAGCCTCAGGGACGGCACAGATATGCAGTATTTT. Amino acid sequence: CASSLRDGTDMQYF. Combining the CDR3 with reference TRBV5-5 and TRBJ2-3 gives the whole variable domain DAGVTQSPTHLIKTRGQQVTLRCSPISGHKSVSWYQQVLGQGPQFIFQYYEKEERGRGNFPDRFSARQFPNYSSELNVNALLLGDSALYLCASSLRDGTDMQYFGPGTRLTVL.

Note on this clonotype: A much bigger clone sits one base away, suggesting this may be a read error. The chain uses TRBV5-4 and TRBJ1-2; D is perhaps TRBD1 (5 bases). Deletions cut 5 bases from V and 3 bases from J, with 11 bases between. Germline V CDR1 and CDR2: SGHNT, YYREEE (reference sequence). The CDR3 is 13 amino acids. CDR3 region: CASRGRRDYGYTF. DNA of the CDR3: TGTGCCAGCAGGGGACGGAGAGACTATGGCTACACCTTC.

The rearrangement uses TRBV28 and TRBJ2-1; perhaps TRBD2 as D (5 bases). Trimming left V 6 bases short and J 8 bases short, with 29 bases between. Germline V CDR1 and CDR2: MDHEN, SYDVKM. The CDR3 runs to 18 residues. CDR3 in DNA: TGTGCCAGCAGCCGTGGAGGTCATTGGTCCCTTTACGGTGATGAGCAGTTCTTC. Its protein is CASSRGGHWSLYGDEQFF.

CDR3 in amino acids: CASSPSWGGGTDTQYF. CDR3 coding DNA: TGTGCCAGCAGCCCCAGCTGGGGGGGTGGCACAGATACGCAGTATTTT. The V call is TRBV5-4, the J call TRBJ2-3; 7 bases map to TRBD2. The germline CDR1 and CDR2 sequences are SGHNT and YYREEE (reference sequence). V was clipped by 4 bases and J by 1 base; unmatched bases: 9. The CDR3 contains 16 residues.

This clonotype has just a few counts. The rearrangement links TRBV2 to TRBJ1-5; weak D call: TRBD1 (5 bases). Per germline, CDR1 SNHLY and CDR2 FYNNEI. This CDR3 spans 13 amino acids. V was clipped by 4 bases and J by 5 bases, with 9 bases between them. CDR3 sequence: CASSAGSDQPQHF. The CDR3 DNA reads as TGTGCCAGCAGTGCAGGGAGCGATCAGCCCCAGCATTTT.

The chain couples TRBV20-1 to TRBJ2-1; TRBD2 aligns across 11 bases. Germline lookup yields CDR1 DFQATT and CDR2 SNEGSKA (reference sequence). Trimming cost V 3 bases and J 2 bases; bases outside gene matches: 9. The CDR3 covers 17 residues. The CDR3 DNA sequence: TGCAGTGCTAGCGATCACGGACTAGCGGGCCCCTACAATGAGCAGTTCTTC. Amino acid sequence: CSASDHGLAGPYNEQFF.

With regard to this clonotype: A read error may account for a junction end that differs from germline. V and J are TRBV6-1 and TRBJ2-5, with 10 positions matching TRBD2. This CDR3 spans 16 amino acids. Germline V gives CDR1 MNHNS, CDR2 SASEGT. CDR3 coding DNA: TGTGCCAGCAGCCCAAAACGGCTAGCGGGAGCCGAGATCCAGTACTTC. Translated, it gives CASSPKRLAGAEIQYF.

A remark on this clonotype: Without the conserved terminal phenylalanine or tryptophan, this CDR3 likely stems from a read error. The V and J genes are TRBV11-2 and TRBJ2-1; 7 nucleotides match TRBD1. The CDR3 covers 13 residues. Germline CDR1 SGHAT, CDR2 FQNNGV. The V gene end was trimmed by 8 bases and the J gene end by 7 bases; junction bases not matched to a gene: 8. In DNA, the CDR3 is TGTGCCAGCGAGACAGGGAGCTATAATGAGCAGTTCCTC. It encodes CASETGSYNEQFL.

This clonotype was picked up one time. Being one base from a much bigger clone, this may be a read error. The CDR3, as DNA: TGTGCCAGCAGCCCCCAAAGGGCCACAGTTACGCAGTATTTT. It is translated as CASSPQRATVTQYF. The chain joins TRBV7-9 to TRBJ2-3; D remains unclear. This CDR3 has 14 residues. Germline V gives CDR1 SEHNR, CDR2 FQNEAQ (reference sequence).

This clonotype was picked up many times. The chain uses TRBV29-1 and TRBJ2-2; 10 bases match TRBD2. V was clipped by 6 bases and J by 7 bases; unmatched bases: 8. The length of the CDR3 is 14 residues. Per the germline V gene, CDR1 is SQVTM and CDR2 is ANQGSEA. The CDR3 is CSVASGRGHGELFF. CDR3 DNA: TGCAGCGTCGCTAGCGGGAGAGGTCACGGGGAGCTGTTTTTT.

This clonotype was seen ten or more times. This sequence joins TRBV6-5 and TRBJ2-5; 8 bases align to TRBD2. This CDR3 has 16 residues. V was pared by 5 bases and J by 7 bases, with 15 bases of the junction left unmatched. Germline CDR1 is MNHEY and CDR2 is SVGAGI. CDR3 sequence reads: CASSDPLGLAFGTQYF. The DNA of the CDR3 is TGTGCCAGCAGTGACCCCCTCGGACTAGCTTTTGGGACCCAGTACTTC.

With regard to this clonotype: This may be a read error, as it is one base from a much larger clone. V is TRBV29-1 and J is TRBJ2-2; D gene unclear. The CDR3 runs to 14 residues. The germline gives CDR1 SQVTM, CDR2 ANQGSEA. V dropped 5 bases and J dropped 1 base, with 11 bases sitting between them. The CDR3 reads CSVPGDENTGELFF. The CDR3 DNA reads TGCAGCGTTCCCGGAGACGAGAACACCGGGGAGCTGTTTTTT.

In this sample, this clonotype turned up many times. The chain carries TRBV6-5 and TRBJ2-1; D perhaps matches TRBD1 (5 bases). Germline V lookup: CDR1 MNHEY, CDR2 SVGAGI. The CDR3 runs 17 residues. Deletions cut 5 bases from V and 3 bases from J, with 20 bases between. CDR3 DNA: TGTGCCAGCAGTGCTATCCTTGACAGATACGACTACAATGAGCAGTTCTTC. Translated: CASSAILDRYDYNEQFF.

The chain links TRBV12-3 or TRBV12-4 to TRBJ1-1; D is uncertain. This CDR3 is 12 amino acids long. Trimming removed 6 bases from V and 2 bases from J, with 7 bases in between. The CDR3 loop reads CASSNHNTEAFF. The CDR3 coding sequence is TGTGCCAGCAGCAACCATAACACTGAAGCTTTCTTT.

This clonotype was observed a single time. The V gene is TRBV11-3, the J gene TRBJ2-1, with D perhaps TRBD1 or TRBD2 (6 bases each). The CDR3 consists of 17 residues. Per the germline V gene, CDR1 is SGHNT and CDR2 is YENEEA. Trimming shortened V by 1 base and J by 8 bases, and 21 bases separated the two germline ends. For the CDR3, the DNA is TGTGCCAGCAGCTTAGGTAGGGGGGAGTGGGATGCCGATGAGCAGTTCTTC. It is translated as CASSLGRGEWDADEQFF.

Relative to its sample, this clonotype is medium-sized. This chain links TRBV11-2 with TRBJ2-5; no definite D call. Per the germline V gene, CDR1 is SGHAT and CDR2 is FQNNGV. The CDR3 is 13 amino acids. Trimming cost V 3 bases and J 6 bases, with 11 bases left between them. The DNA of the CDR3 is TGTGCCAGCAGCTTGGTGATGGATAAGACCCAGTACTTC. The encoded protein is CASSLVMDKTQYF.

This clonotype was seen a few times. The rearrangement uses TRBV5-6 and TRBJ2-1; 9 bases agree with TRBD1. The CDR3 is made up of 16 amino acids. CDR1 SGHDT and CDR2 YYEEEE come from the germline V gene. The trim removed 5 bases at V and 6 bases at J, leaving 12 bases unmatched. The chain's CDR3 is CASRLLQGASFNEQFF. CDR3 coding DNA: TGTGCCAGCAGGCTCCTACAGGGGGCTTCTTTCAATGAGCAGTTCTTC.

With regard to this clonotype: As the CDR3 is not closed by the conserved phenylalanine or tryptophan, this likely results from a read error. The chain combines TRBV7-9 with TRBJ2-7; 8 nucleotides align to TRBD1. Germline CDR1 reads SEHNR; CDR2 reads FQNEAQ (reference sequence). This CDR3 region has 13 residues. The junction had 7 bases not matched to a gene; V was cut back by 5 bases and J by 7 bases. Written as DNA, the CDR3 is TGTGCCAGCAGCACCCGGGACAGGAAGGAGCAGTACCTC. Translated: CASSTRDRKEQYL.

About this clonotype itself: A much larger clone differs from this one at a single base, so this may be a read error. The chain joins TRBV12-3 or TRBV12-4 to TRBJ2-1; 8 bases align to TRBD2. V trimming: 7 bases; J trimming: 12 bases; junction bases outside the gene matches: 20. The CDR3 runs 16 residues. The CDR3 DNA follows: TGTGCCAGCAAGGGTGGCGGGACTAGAGATCGGGTTGGGCAGTTCTTC. Amino acid sequence: CASKGGGTRDRVGQFF.

This clonotype was recorded a few times. V is TRBV28 and J is TRBJ1-2; D unresolved. The CDR3 is 12 amino acids. With 5 bases removed from V and 8 bases from J, the gap between germline ends came to 12 bases. CDR1 and CDR2 (germline): MDHEN, SYDVKM. The CDR3, as DNA: TGTGCCAGCAGTAGCTCCGGACTGGGCTACACCTTC. Translated, it gives CASSSSGLGYTF.

A note on this clonotype: The CDR3 does not end in the conserved phenylalanine or tryptophan, so this is likely a read error. The V gene is TRBV5-1, the J gene TRBJ2-2; 9 bases line up with TRBD2. CDR1 and CDR2 (germline): SGHRS, YFSETQ. The CDR3 runs 12 residues. V dropped 9 bases and J dropped 8; count of bases not matched to a gene: 5. The CDR3 protein is CATLSGRGELFY. CDR3 sequence (DNA): TGCGCCACCCTTAGCGGGAGAGGGGAGCTGTTTTAT.

Concerning this clonotype: Likely a read error: the CDR3 ends without its conserved phenylalanine or tryptophan. This rearrangement joins TRBV11-2 to TRBJ2-1, with 8 bases matching TRBD2. Trimming at V came to 1 base and at J to 9 bases, leaving 5 bases not matched to a gene. Germline V gene sequence: CDR1 SGHAT, CDR2 FQNNGV. The CDR3 has 14 amino acids. As DNA, the CDR3 is TGTGCCAGCAGCTTAGCGGGAGGGGCCCTTGAGCAGTTCCTC. It is translated as CASSLAGGALEQFL.

On this clonotype: Germline and junction disagree at one end, which may indicate a read error. The rearrangement joins TRBV11-3 to TRBJ1-1, with D maybe TRBD1 (5 bases). This CDR3 contains 15 residues. Germline lookup yields CDR1 SGHNT and CDR2 YENEEA. CDR3 sequence (DNA): TGTGGCAGCTGGGACCCGGGTCAGTGCGGCACTGAAGCTTTCTTT. Its translation is CGSWDPGQCGTEAFF. Full variable domain (remainder filled in from reference TRBV11-3 and TRBJ1-1): EAGVVQSPRYKIIEKKQPVAFWCNPISGHNTLYWYLQNLGQGPELLIRYENEEAVDDSQLPKDRFSAERLKGVDSTLKIQPAELGDSAVYLCGSWDPGQCGTEAFFGQGTRLTVV.

The chain links TRBV28 to TRBJ2-7; D is uncertain. The CDR3 totals 11 residues. Trimming pared 5 bases from V and 7 bases from J, leaving 9 bases between. Germline-derived CDR1 and CDR2 are MDHEN and SYDVKM. The CDR3, as DNA: TGTGCCAGCAGTGACCCGATGGAGCAGTACTTC. This sequence encodes CASSDPMEQYF.

This clonotype was counted many times. The chain has TRBV29-1 and TRBJ2-7; 9 bases are shared with TRBD2. CDR3 length: 13 residues. Germline assignment: CDR1 SQVTM and CDR2 ANQGSEA. Trimming cost V 7 bases and J 3 bases; bases outside gene matches: 7. The CDR3 is CSALSGRDYEQYF. DNA for the CDR3: TGCAGCGCCCTTAGCGGGAGAGACTACGAGCAGTACTTC.